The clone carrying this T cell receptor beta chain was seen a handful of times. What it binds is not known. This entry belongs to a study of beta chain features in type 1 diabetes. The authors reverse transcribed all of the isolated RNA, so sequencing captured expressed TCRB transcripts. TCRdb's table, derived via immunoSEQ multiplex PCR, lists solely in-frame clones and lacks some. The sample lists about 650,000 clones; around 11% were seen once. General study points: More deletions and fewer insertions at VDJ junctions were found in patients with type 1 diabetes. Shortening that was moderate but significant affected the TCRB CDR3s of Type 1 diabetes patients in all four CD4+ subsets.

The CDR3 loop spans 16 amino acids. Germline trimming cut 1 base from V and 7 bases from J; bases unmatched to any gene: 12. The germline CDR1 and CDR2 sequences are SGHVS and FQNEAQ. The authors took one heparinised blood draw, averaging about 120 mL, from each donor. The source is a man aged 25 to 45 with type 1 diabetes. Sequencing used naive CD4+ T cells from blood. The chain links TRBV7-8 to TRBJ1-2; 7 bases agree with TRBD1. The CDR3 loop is CASSLVSGTGAGGYTF. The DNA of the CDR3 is TGTGCCAGCAGCTTAGTGTCTGGCACAGGGGCGGGTGGCTACACCTTC.